This T cell receptor beta chain originates from a study of blood T cell repertoires in COVID-19. The CDR3 is made up of 13 amino acids. Germline V lookup: CDR1 GTSNPN, CDR2 SVGIG (reference sequence). V lost 3 bases, J lost 8 bases, and 4 bases stayed unmatched. The method was immunoSEQ multiplex PCR; TCRdb's version includes in-frame clones alone and lacks a portion of them. Of fewer than 700,000 clones detected, roughly 91% appear once; the ten largest clones hold 7.5% to 9%. The sample consisted of peripheral blood. The rearrangement uses TRBV30 and TRBJ1-4; 9 bases agree with TRBD1. The receptor's source is a woman aged 50 to 65 with COVID-19, enrolled during active disease. The CDR3: CAWRDRGKEKLFF. CDR3 nucleotide sequence: TGTGCCTGGAGGGACAGGGGAAAGGAAAAACTGTTTTTT. Variable domain in full (rest from reference TRBV30 and TRBJ1-4): SQTIHQWPATLVQPVGSPLSLECTVEGTSNPNLYWYRQAAGRGLQLLFYSVGIGQISSEVPQNLSASRPQDRQFILSSKKLLLSDSGFYLCAWRDRGKEKLFFGSGTQLSVL.